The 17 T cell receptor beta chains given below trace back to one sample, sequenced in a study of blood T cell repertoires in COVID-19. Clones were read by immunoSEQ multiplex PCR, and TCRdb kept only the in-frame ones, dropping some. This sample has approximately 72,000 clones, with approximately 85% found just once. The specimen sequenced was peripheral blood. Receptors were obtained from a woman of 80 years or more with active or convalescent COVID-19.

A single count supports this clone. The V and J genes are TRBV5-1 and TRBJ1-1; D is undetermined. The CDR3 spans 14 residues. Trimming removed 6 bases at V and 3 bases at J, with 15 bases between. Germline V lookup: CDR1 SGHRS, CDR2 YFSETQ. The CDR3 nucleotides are TGCGCCAGCATCCTCTCCCCCGGGGACACTGAAGCTTTCTTT. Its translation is CASILSPGDTEAFF.

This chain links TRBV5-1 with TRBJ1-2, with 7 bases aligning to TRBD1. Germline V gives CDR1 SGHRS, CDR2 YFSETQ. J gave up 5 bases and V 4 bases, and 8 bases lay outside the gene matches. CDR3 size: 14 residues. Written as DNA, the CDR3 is TGCGCCAGCAGCGGGGCCGGGACAGAGTATGGCTACACCTTC. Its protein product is CASSGAGTEYGYTF.

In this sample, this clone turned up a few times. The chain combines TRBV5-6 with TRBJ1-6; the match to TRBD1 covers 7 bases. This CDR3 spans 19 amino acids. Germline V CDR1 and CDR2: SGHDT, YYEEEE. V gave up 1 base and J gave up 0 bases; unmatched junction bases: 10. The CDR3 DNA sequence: TGTGCCAGCAGCTTGCAGACAGGGAAATTAGGCTCCTATAATTCACCCCTCCACTTT. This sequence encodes CASSLQTGKLGSYNSPLHF.

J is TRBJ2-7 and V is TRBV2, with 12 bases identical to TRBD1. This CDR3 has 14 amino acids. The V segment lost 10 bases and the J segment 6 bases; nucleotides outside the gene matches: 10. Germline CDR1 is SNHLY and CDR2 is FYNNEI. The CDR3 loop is CANKGGQGAGEQYF. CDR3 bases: TGTGCCAACAAAGGGGGACAGGGGGCGGGCGAGCAGTACTTC.

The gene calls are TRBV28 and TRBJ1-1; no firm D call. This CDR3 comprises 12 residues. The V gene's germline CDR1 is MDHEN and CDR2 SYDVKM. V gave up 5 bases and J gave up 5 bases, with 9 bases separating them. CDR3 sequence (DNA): TGTGCCAGCAGTCTCTCCGGGACTGAAGCTTTCTTT. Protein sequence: CASSLSGTEAFF.

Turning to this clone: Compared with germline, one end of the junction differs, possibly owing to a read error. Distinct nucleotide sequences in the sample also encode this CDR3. The CDR3 is CPRRGGARGGLGRYEQYF. The DNA for the CDR3 is TGCCCCCGCCGGGGGGGGGCCCGCGGGGGGCTAGGTCGGTACGAGCAGTACTTC. V usage is TRBV28 and J usage is TRBJ2-7; 8 bases fit TRBD2. This CDR3 is built from 18 residues. Looked up from germline, CDR1 is MDHEN and CDR2 is SYDVKM.

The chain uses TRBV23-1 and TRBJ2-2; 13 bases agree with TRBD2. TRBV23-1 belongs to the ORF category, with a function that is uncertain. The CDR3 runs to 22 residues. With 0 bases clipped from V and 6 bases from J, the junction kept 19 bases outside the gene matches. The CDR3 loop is CASSQSVVGTLAGGPRAGELFF. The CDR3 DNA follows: TGCGCCAGCAGTCAATCGGTCGTAGGGACACTAGCGGGGGGGCCTAGGGCCGGGGAGCTGTTTTTT.

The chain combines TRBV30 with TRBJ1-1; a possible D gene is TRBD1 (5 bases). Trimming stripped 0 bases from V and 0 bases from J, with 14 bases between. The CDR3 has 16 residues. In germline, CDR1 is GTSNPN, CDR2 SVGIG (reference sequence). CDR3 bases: TGTGCCTGGAGTGTAGGGGAGGCGGGTGTGAACACTGAAGCTTTCTTT. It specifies CAWSVGEAGVNTEAFF.

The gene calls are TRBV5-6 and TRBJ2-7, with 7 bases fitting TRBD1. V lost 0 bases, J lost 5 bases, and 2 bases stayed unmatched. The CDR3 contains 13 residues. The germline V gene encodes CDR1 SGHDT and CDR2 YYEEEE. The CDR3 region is CASSLEQGDEQYF. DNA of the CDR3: TGTGCCAGCAGCTTGGAGCAGGGGGACGAGCAGTACTTC.

This CDR3 is CASSFSGTGNTGELFF. The CDR3 DNA sequence: TGTGCCAGCAGCTTCTCCGGGACAGGAAACACCGGGGAGCTGTTTTTT. The chain recombines TRBV7-3 with TRBJ2-2; 8 positions match TRBD1. J gave up 2 bases and V 3 bases, and 5 bases lay outside the gene matches. CDR1 and CDR2 (germline): SGHTA, FQGTGA. The CDR3 length is 16 residues. Complete variable domain (other parts from reference TRBV7-3 and TRBJ2-2): GAGVSQTPSNKVTEKGKYVELRCDPISGHTALYWYRQSLGQGPEFLIYFQGTGAADDSGLPNDRFFAVRPEGSVSTLKIQRTERGDSAVYLCASSFSGTGNTGELFFGEGSRLTVL.

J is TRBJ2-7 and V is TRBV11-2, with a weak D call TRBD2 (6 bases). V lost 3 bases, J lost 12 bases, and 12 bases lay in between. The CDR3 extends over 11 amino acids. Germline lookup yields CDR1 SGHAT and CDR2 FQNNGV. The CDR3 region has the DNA TGTGCCAGCAGCTTGGGAGGCGACTGGTACTTC. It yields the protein CASSLGGDWYF.

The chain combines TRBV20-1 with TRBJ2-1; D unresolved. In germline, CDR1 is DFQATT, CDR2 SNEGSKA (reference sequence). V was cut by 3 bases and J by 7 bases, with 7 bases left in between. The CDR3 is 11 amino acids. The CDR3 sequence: CSARGPNEQFF. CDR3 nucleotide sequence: TGCAGTGCTAGGGGCCCTAATGAGCAGTTCTTC.

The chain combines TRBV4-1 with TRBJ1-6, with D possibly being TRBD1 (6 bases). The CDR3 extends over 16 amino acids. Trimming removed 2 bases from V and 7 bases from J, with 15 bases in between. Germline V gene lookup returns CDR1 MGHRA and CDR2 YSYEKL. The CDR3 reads CASSQLGHWSNSPLHF. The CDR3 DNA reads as TGCGCCAGCAGCCAATTGGGACATTGGAGCAATTCACCCCTCCACTTT.

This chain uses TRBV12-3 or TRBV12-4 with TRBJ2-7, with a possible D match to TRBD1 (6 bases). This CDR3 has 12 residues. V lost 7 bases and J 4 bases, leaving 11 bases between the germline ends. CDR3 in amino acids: CASTQGLYEQYF. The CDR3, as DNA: TGTGCCAGCACCCAGGGGTTGTACGAGCAGTACTTC.

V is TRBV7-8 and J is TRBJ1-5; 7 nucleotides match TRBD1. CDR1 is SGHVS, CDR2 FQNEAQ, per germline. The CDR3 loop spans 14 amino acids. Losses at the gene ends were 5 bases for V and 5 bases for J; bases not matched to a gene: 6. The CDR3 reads CASSRDRRDQPQHF. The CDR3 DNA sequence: TGTGCCAGCAGCCGGGACAGAAGGGATCAGCCCCAGCATTTT. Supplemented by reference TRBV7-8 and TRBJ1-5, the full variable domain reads GAGVSQSPRYKVAKRGQDVALRCDPISGHVSLFWYQQALGQGPEFLTYFQNEAQLDKSGLPSDRFFAERPEGSVSTLKIQRTQQEDSAVYLCASSRDRRDQPQHFGDGTRLSIL.

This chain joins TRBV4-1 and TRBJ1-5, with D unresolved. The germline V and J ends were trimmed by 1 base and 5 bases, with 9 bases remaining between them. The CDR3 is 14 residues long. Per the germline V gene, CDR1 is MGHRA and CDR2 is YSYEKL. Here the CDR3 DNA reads TGCGCCAGCAGCCAAGGGACTGATGATCAGCCCCAGCATTTT. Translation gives CASSQGTDDQPQHF.

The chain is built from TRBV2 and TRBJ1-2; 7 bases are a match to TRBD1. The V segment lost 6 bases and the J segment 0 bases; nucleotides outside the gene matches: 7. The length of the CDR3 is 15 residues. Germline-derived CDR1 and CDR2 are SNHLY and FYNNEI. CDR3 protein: CASRGQDQANYGYTF. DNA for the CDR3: TGTGCCAGCAGAGGACAGGATCAAGCTAACTATGGCTACACCTTC.